Listed below are T cell receptor beta chains from one sample, sequenced in a study of shared clonotypes between healthy human individuals. TCRdb's copy holds only in-frame clones and misses some; the assay was immunoSEQ multiplex PCR. The table shows under 2.5 million clones, with 92% occurring only once. Sequencing was performed on naive CD4+ T cells from PBMCs. The receptors come from a man aged 18 to 30 in good health. Some clones in this sample may be carry-over from other donors' samples. Both conserved end residues are part of each CDR3. The D gene is left open where the match is weak. Only some rows state a clone size, as once, few, many or a class for expanded clones.

D gene	V gene	J gene	clone size	CDR3 DNA	CDR3 protein
-	TRBV30	TRBJ1-4	few	TGTGCCTGGAGTGTACGTATTGGGCTGGGTGATGAAAAACTGTTTTTT	CAWSVRIGLGDEKLFF
-	TRBV27	TRBJ2-4	-	TGTGCCAGCAGTTGGTCGGGGTCCAAAAACATTCAGTACTTC	CASSWSGSKNIQYF
-	TRBV2	TRBJ2-3	once	TGTGCCAGCAGCGTCATAGCGGTAGATACGCAGTATTTT	CASSVIAVDTQYF
-	TRBV4-1	TRBJ2-3	-	TGCGCCAGCAGCTGGGGGGATACGCAGTATTTT	CASSWGDTQYF
-	TRBV5-1	TRBJ1-4	-	TGCGCCAGCAGCATGGGGCCGACAGAAAAACTGTTTTTT	CASSMGPTEKLFF
TRBD2	TRBV7-8	TRBJ2-7	-	TGTGCCAGCAGCTGGACTAGCGGGGACTACGAGCAGTACTTC	CASSWTSGDYEQYF
-	TRBV5-4	TRBJ1-1	-	TGTGCCAGCACCCCAGACTCCAGGGTGACTGAAGCTTTCTTT	CASTPDSRVTEAFF
-	TRBV9	TRBJ2-1	-	TGTGCCAGCAGCGTAGGGTGGGAATTCCCCTACAATGAGCAGTTCTTC	CASSVGWEFPYNEQFF
TRBD2	TRBV19	TRBJ2-7	-	TGTGCCAGTAGTAAAGAATGGACTAGCGCGACCTACGAGCAGTACTTC	CASSKEWTSATYEQYF
TRBD1	TRBV5-1	TRBJ2-1	-	TGCGCCAGCAGCTTGGTTGGCGGGACAGGAGCAGAGCTCTTC	CASSLVGGTGAELF
-	TRBV28	TRBJ2-5	once	TGTGCCAGCAGCCGCCAGGGCCAAGAGACCCAGTACTTC	CASSRQGQETQYF
TRBD2	TRBV27	TRBJ2-7	-	TGTGCCAGCAGTCCCGGACTAGCGGGCCTCTACGAGCAGTACTTC	CASSPGLAGLYEQYF
TRBD2	TRBV5-8	TRBJ2-1	once	TGTGCCAGCAGCTTGGGGCTAGCGGTATACAATGAGCAGTTCTTC	CASSLGLAVYNEQFF
-	TRBV9	TRBJ2-1	-	TGTGCCAGCAGCGCCCTTGAACTAGTAGCAACCCGTGAGCAGTTCTTC	CASSALELVATREQFF
-	TRBV7-3	TRBJ1-3	-	TGTGCCAGCAGCTCCGGCCCGGGTGGTGGAAACACCATATATTTT	CASSSGPGGGNTIYF
TRBD2	TRBV11-2	TRBJ2-3	-	TGTGCCAGCAGCTTTACTAGCGGAGTTTTCACAGATACGCAGTATTTT	CASSFTSGVFTDTQYF
-	TRBV27	TRBJ1-2	-	TGTGCCAGCAGTTTAAGGAACTCAAACTATGGCTACACCTTC	CASSLRNSNYGYTF
TRBD1	TRBV4-1	TRBJ2-7	-	TGCGCCAGCAGCTATGGACAGGCCTACTCCTACGAGCAGTACTTC	CASSYGQAYSYEQYF
-	TRBV5-1	TRBJ2-3	-	TGCGCCAGCCAGGAGCAGAGCCCTAGCACAGATACGCAGTATTTT	CASQEQSPSTDTQYF
-	TRBV5-1	TRBJ2-1	-	TGCGCCAGCAGCTTGGGAGTTAGGGGTGAGCAGTTCTTC	CASSLGVRGEQFF
-	TRBV29-1	TRBJ1-1	-	TGCAGCGTTGGGGGGCCCATGAACACTGAAGCTTTCTTT	CSVGGPMNTEAFF
-	TRBV7-8	TRBJ2-1	-	TGTGCCAGCAGCTCAGGTGAGCAGTTCTTC	CASSSGEQFF
-	TRBV25-1	TRBJ1-5	-	TGTGCCAGCAGTGAATTTGGGGAAAAGCCCCAGCATTTT	CASSEFGEKPQHF
TRBD2	TRBV7-9	TRBJ2-1	-	TGTGCCAGCAGCTTTGAGACTAGCGGGATCTACAATGAGCAGTTCTTC	CASSFETSGIYNEQFF
-	TRBV5-4	TRBJ1-4	-	TGTGCCAGCAGCCTGGGACAAGCAACTAATGAAAAACTGTTTTTT	CASSLGQATNEKLFF
-	TRBV5-1	TRBJ1-3	-	TGCGCCAGCAGCTTGAGCCCGCTGAGCTCTGGAAACACCATATATTTT	CASSLSPLSSGNTIYF
TRBD2	TRBV5-5	TRBJ2-3	-	TGTGCCAGCAGCTTGGGTACGCGGGAGGGGATCACAGATACGCAGTATTTT	CASSLGTREGITDTQYF
-	TRBV29-1	TRBJ2-5	-	TGCAGCGTTAGTTTTTTGTGGGGCCCGGCGGAGACCCAGTACTTC	CSVSFLWGPAETQYF
-	TRBV19	TRBJ1-1	-	TGTGCCAGTAGTATAGGGGGGCGCGGGTGGGACACTGAAGCTTTCTTT	CASSIGGRGWDTEAFF
TRBD2	TRBV15	TRBJ2-2	-	TGTGCCACCAGCAGAGTAGCGGGAGCGAACACCGGGGAGCTGTTTTTT	CATSRVAGANTGELFF
TRBD2	TRBV19	TRBJ2-1	-	TGTGCCAGTAGTAGGGCGGGAGGGGTCAATGAGCAGTTCTTC	CASSRAGGVNEQFF
-	TRBV6-1	TRBJ2-7	-	TGTGCCAGCAGGCCCGGGACGCAACACGGCGAGCAGTACTTC	CASRPGTQHGEQYF
-	TRBV30	TRBJ2-7	-	TGTGCCTGGAGTGTACGTAGGCGGATCTCCTACGAGCAGTACTTC	CAWSVRRRISYEQYF
-	TRBV11-2	TRBJ2-1	-	TGTGCCAGCAGCCCCCTCCCGACCAATGAGCAGTTCTTC	CASSPLPTNEQFF
TRBD2	TRBV6-4	TRBJ2-1	-	TGTGCCAGCAGTGTTGACGGGAGGGCGGTTAATGAGCAGTTCTTC	CASSVDGRAVNEQFF
-	TRBV9	TRBJ2-6	-	TGTGCCAGCAGCCCAGACATCTCTGGGGCCAACGTCCTGACTTTC	CASSPDISGANVLTF
-	TRBV7-9	TRBJ2-3	-	TGTGCCAGCAGCTTAGATACGCAGTATTTT	CASSLDTQYF
-	TRBV6-6	TRBJ2-7	-	TGTGCCAGCAGTTACTCACGGGGTGGAGGGCCCTACGAGCAGTACTTC	CASSYSRGGGPYEQYF
-	TRBV18	TRBJ2-4	-	TGTGCCAGCTCAATTGGGACACTAGCCAAAAACATTCAGTACTTC	CASSIGTLAKNIQYF
-	TRBV6-1	TRBJ1-5	-	TGTGCCAGCAGCTCCGCACTGGGGCAGCCCCAGCATTTT	CASSSALGQPQHF